The sequence of this T cell receptor beta chain was determined in a study of T cell responses to AZD1222 COVID-19 vaccine listed by TCRdb under 2021. With respect to the entire study: A total of just over 230 trial participants underwent TCR sequencing, of whom about 200 had received two doses of AZD1222 and around 25 had received two doses of the MenACWY control vaccine. Trial participants were enrolled by age into subgroups of 18-55, 56-69 and 70-plus years, and approximately 150, 30 and 60 TCR-sequenced participants, respectively, were included in these subgroups.

The CDR3 regions of human TCRbeta chains were analyzed by immunosequencing. In the original analysis: Repertoire TCRs were matched against a reference library of SARS-CoV-2-specific TCRs generated with the MIRA antigen-specificity platform. Breadth meant the fraction of unique TCRs that were SARS-CoV-2-associated, whereas depth meant the fraction of total T cells that were SARS-CoV-2-associated. Using the MIRA data, every spike-specific TCR was mapped to the spike region that the TCR reacted to and assigned to either a CD4 or a CD8 class. Log10-transformed breadth and depth values were compared by one-way ANOVA with Sidak's multiple comparisons tests. Imported from immuneACCESS, the table was reduced by TCRdb to in-frame sequences with V and J called. These copies leave out some clones; in studies compared against another copy, an unresolved V gene accounts for under half, and the cause of the remainder is not known. That table supplies the V and J calls and clone size; D and trimming were determined from the DNA. The sample table holds 150,000 to 200,000 clones, of which about 90% were seen once. Jointly, the top ten make up under 3.5% of the sample.

Beyond this particular receptor, the publication reports: Participants were mostly white British, with more females than males. The authors suggested clonal diversity may have been underestimated. The vaccine-associated CD4 TCRs covered the entire spike protein, and the dominant responses fell in regions 160-218 and 743-854. After two AZD1222 doses, spike-specific TCR breadth and depth were significantly higher than at day 0 and than in MenACWY recipients. The 56-69-year group was small, and its depth increase did not reach significance, likely because of low power. Reportedly, close to half of the unique spike-specific TCRs recognized epitopes lying outside the regions that are mutated in the B.1.351 and B.1.1.7 variants. Because no day 14 peak-response samples were available, the repertoires could be characterized only after the peak T cell response. Conclusions about previously exposed vaccinees are limited, since just five or six AZD1222 recipients were seropositive for SARS-CoV-2 at baseline.

The germline V gene (reference sequence) specifies LGHDT as CDR1 and YNNKEL as CDR2. The junction carries 7 bases between V and J, which are trimmed by 1 base and 3 bases respectively. The CDR3 starts with the cysteine, ends with the phenylalanine, and has 14 residues. Here the CDR3 DNA is all that survives: 42 bases in frame from base 1. Worth noting for this clone: This clone's antigen is unknown. No base quality values were provided; no much bigger clone lies one nucleotide off.

According to the study, the label for this sample's time point signals: baseline before first vaccination. This sample's treatment or condition label indicates: meningococcal conjugate vaccine given as trial control. Vaccinee samples came from UK trials COV001 and COV002, including a single-blind randomized controlled phase 2/3 trial of AZD1222 (ChAdOx1 nCoV-19) in healthy adults. For TCRbeta chain sequencing, PBMC samples from trial participants were taken at day 0 and at day 28 after the second dose. The chain uses TRBV3-1 (or the pseudogene TRBV3-2) and TRBJ1-5; the best D guess is TRBD1, with 5 bases matching. This clonotype was obtained from an adult in good health. The source was peripheral blood, collected on day 0 of MenACWY control vaccination. The DNA sequence is TGTGCCAGCAGCCAAGGGGGGAACAATCAGCCCCAGCATTTT. It is translated as CASSQGGNNQPQHF.